This TCR beta chain was obtained from a study of cytomegalovirus exposure and HLA in healthy donors. Study summary: Earlier work reported about 110 million unique TCR beta sequences from some 170 million T cells. General study findings and limits: A later analysis found that most CMV-associated TCR beta chains appeared HLA-restricted.

Germline values: CDR1 GTSNPN, CDR2 SVGIG (reference sequence). This CDR3 spans 13 amino acids. Deletions cut 0 bases from V and 3 bases from J, with 9 bases between. On this clone itself: The target antigen is unknown.

PCR employed 60 Vbeta and 13 Jbeta primers. Method: immunoSEQ multiplex PCR; TCRdb's copy keeps in-frame clones and lacks some. Of about 130,000 clones listed, 75% to 90% were seen once; the top ten hold approximately 6%. The rearrangement joins TRBV30 to TRBJ2-7; D is unclear. This TCR was recovered from a woman in her 40s in good health and CMV-seropositive. The specimen was PBMCs. The CDR3 DNA is TGTGCCTGGAGTGTACATCATGACTACGAGCAGTACTTC. Translation: CAWSVHHDYEQYF.